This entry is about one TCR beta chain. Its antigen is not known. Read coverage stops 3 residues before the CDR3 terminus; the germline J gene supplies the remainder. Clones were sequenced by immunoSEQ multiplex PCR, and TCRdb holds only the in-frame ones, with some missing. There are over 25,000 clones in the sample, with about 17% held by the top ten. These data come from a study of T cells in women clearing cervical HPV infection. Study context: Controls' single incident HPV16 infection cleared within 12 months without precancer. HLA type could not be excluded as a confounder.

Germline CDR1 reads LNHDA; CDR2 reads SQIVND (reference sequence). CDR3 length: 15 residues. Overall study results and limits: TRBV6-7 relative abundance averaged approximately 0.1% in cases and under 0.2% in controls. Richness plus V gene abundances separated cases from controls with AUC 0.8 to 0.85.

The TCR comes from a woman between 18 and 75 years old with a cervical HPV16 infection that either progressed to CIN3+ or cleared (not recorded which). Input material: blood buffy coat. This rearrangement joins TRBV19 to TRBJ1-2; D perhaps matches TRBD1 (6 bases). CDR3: CASKAAWGQSYDYTF. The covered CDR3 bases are TGTGCCAGTAAAGCCGCCTGGGGGCAATCCTACGAC.